These 2 T cell receptor beta chains came from one sample sequenced in a study of blood T cell repertoires in COVID-19. This table comes from immunoSEQ multiplex PCR, and its TCRdb copy is limited to in-frame clones, with some not included. The sample lists some 310,000 clones; around 90% were seen once. Source material: peripheral blood. Receptor source: a woman aged 40 to 50 with COVID-19, enrolled during active disease.

This clone has just a few counts. The gene calls are TRBV18 and TRBJ2-1, with D possibly being TRBD1 (5 bases). CDR3 length: 15 amino acids. Deletions cut 0 bases from V and 10 bases from J, with 16 bases between. Germline CDR1 and CDR2: KGHSH and LQKENI. CDR3 sequence (DNA): TGTGCCAGCTCACCACCAACTTCCAGGGCATGGGAGCAGTTCTTC. This gives the protein CASSPPTSRAWEQFF.

The rearrangement joins TRBV30 to TRBJ1-1; D unresolved. This CDR3 has 14 residues. V lost 3 bases to trimming and J lost 1 base, with 12 bases between them. CDR1 is GTSNPN, CDR2 SVGIG, per germline (reference sequence). CDR3 region: CAWREGWRNTEAFF. CDR3 sequence (DNA): TGTGCCTGGAGGGAGGGATGGAGGAACACTGAAGCTTTCTTT.